A single sample is the source of the 26 T cell receptor beta chains below, sequenced in a study of blood T cells in healthy people across ages. Alongside a J-beta primer mix, a sample-barcoded 5' primer served in a second PCR lasting 7 to 11 cycles. MiXCR, applied by TCRdb to the 5' RACE reads, yields one record per CDR3 protein. The profile shows about 1.8 million distinct CDR3 sequences, around half of them singletons. Material: blood. These receptors were taken from a woman aged 40 to 55 in good health.

V gene TRBV28 combines with J gene TRBJ2-5, with D perhaps TRBD2 (7 bases). CDR1 is MDHEN and CDR2 is SYDVKM in the germline V gene. Trimming took off 4 bases at V and 9 bases at J, with 24 bases between the two ends. CDR3 size: 16 residues. CDR3: CASSWPRAGASGAQYF. The CDR3 bases are TGTGCCAGCAGTTGGCCCCGGGCGGGGGCCTCCGGGGCCCAGTACTTC. Filled out from reference TRBV28 and TRBJ2-5, the complete variable domain reads DVKVTQSSRYLVKRTGEKVFLECVQDMDHENMFWYRQDPGLGLRLIYFSYDVKMKEKGDIPEGYSVSREKKERFSLILESASTNQTSMYLCASSWPRAGASGAQYFGPGTRLLVL.

V and J are TRBV28 and TRBJ1-5, with a possible D match to TRBD1 (6 bases). Germline V CDR1 and CDR2: MDHEN, SYDVKM. CDR3 size: 16 residues. V was trimmed by 6 bases and J by 1 base, leaving 16 bases between them. CDR3 in amino acids: CASSHLRGQSNQPQHF. CDR3 nucleotides: TGTGCCAGCAGCCACCTTCGGGGGCAGAGCAATCAGCCCCAGCATTTT.

CDR3 region: CASSLTRGGDEKLFF. The CDR3, as DNA: TGTGCCAGCAGCCTCACGAGGGGGGGAGATGAAAAACTGTTTTTT. The gene calls are TRBV4-2 and TRBJ1-4, with TRBD1 as a possible D gene (6 bases). Trimming shortened V by 4 bases and J by 6 bases, and 15 bases separated the two germline ends. Germline V CDR1 and CDR2: LGHNA, YNFKEQ. This CDR3 region has 15 residues.

The V call is TRBV7-9, the J call TRBJ1-5; D is perhaps TRBD1 (5 bases). Between the trimmed V and J ends, which lost 5 bases and 8 bases, there was a span of 13 bases. CDR1 and CDR2 from the germline V gene are SEHNR and FQNEAQ (reference sequence). CDR3 length: 13 residues. Written as DNA, the CDR3 is TGTGCCAGCAGCCTAGACAGTCTGGAGCCCCAGCATTTT. It specifies CASSLDSLEPQHF.

This chain uses TRBV6-2 or TRBV6-3 with TRBJ2-5; D is unclear. The V end lost 0 bases, the J end lost 4 bases, and 24 bases lay between the germline ends. The CDR3 covers 19 residues. Germline values: CDR1 MNHEY, CDR2 SVGEGT. CDR3 sequence (DNA): TGTGCCAGCAGTTACTCGACCATACCCTCCGGGCCACGAGGAGAGACCCAGTACTTC. It is translated as CASSYSTIPSGPRGETQYF.

The chain carries TRBV5-5 and TRBJ2-5; TRBD2 aligns across 9 bases. J lost 5 bases, V lost 0 bases, and 8 bases had no gene match. This CDR3 has 16 amino acids. In germline, CDR1 is SGHKS, CDR2 YYEKEE (reference sequence). CDR3 nucleotide sequence: TGTGCCAGCAGCTTGGTGCCCAGCGGGGGGATCGAGACCCAGTACTTC. Translating it yields CASSLVPSGGIETQYF. Using reference TRBV5-5 and TRBJ2-5 for the parts outside the CDR3, the full variable domain is DAGVTQSPTHLIKTRGQQVTLRCSPISGHKSVSWYQQVLGQGPQFIFQYYEKEERGRGNFPDRFSARQFPNYSSELNVNALLLGDSALYLCASSLVPSGGIETQYFGPGTRLLVL.

The chain has TRBV6-2 or TRBV6-3 and TRBJ2-7, with 7 bases aligning to TRBD1. TRBJ2-5 matches the DNA end more closely, so the J call is doubtful. This CDR3 has 13 residues. The germline gives CDR1 MNHEY, CDR2 SVGEGT. The CDR3 is CASSYTGVGTQYF. The CDR3 coding sequence is TGTGCCAGCAGTTACACAGGGGTTGGGACCCAGTACTTC.

This chain joins TRBV6-5 and TRBJ2-4; D is uncertain. This CDR3 spans 18 amino acids. Trimming pared 0 bases from V and 2 bases from J, leaving 17 bases between. CDR1 MNHEY and CDR2 SVGAGI come from the germline V gene. The CDR3: CASSYSLPGLLTKNIQYF. As DNA, the CDR3 is TGTGCCAGCAGTTACTCGTTACCGGGCCTGCTGACCAAAAACATTCAGTACTTC.

This clonotype was recorded a few times. Possible read error: a much larger clone is one base away. The chain has TRBV6-4 and TRBJ2-5, with unresolved D. CDR1 is MRHNA, CDR2 SNTAGT, per germline. Trimming took 2 bases from V and 11 from J, leaving 12 bases between them. This CDR3 comprises 12 residues. The CDR3 DNA follows: TGTGCCAGCAGTGACAGGGAAAATGAGCAGTACTTC. Translation gives CASSDRENEQYF.

The chain joins TRBV20-1 to TRBJ2-4; D possibly uses TRBD1 or TRBD2 (7 bases each). The closer fit of TRBJ2-5 to the DNA end suggests the J call may be wrong. CDR1 DFQATT and CDR2 SNEGSKA come from the germline V gene (reference sequence). CDR3 length equals 13 residues. The CDR3 spells CSAMGRGLKTQYF. The CDR3 nucleotides read TGCAGTGCTATGGGGAGGGGGCTGAAGACCCAGTACTTC.

CDR3 region: CASSRNQQDYGYTF. DNA of the CDR3: TGCGCCAGCAGCCGGAACCAGCAGGACTATGGCTACACCTTC. V gene TRBV4-1 combines with J gene TRBJ1-2; D remains ambiguous. CDR3 size: 14 residues. Germline CDR1 and CDR2: MGHRA and YSYEKL. V lost 4 bases, J lost 3 bases, and 12 bases lay in between.

This CDR3 is CARRHMGGNEQYF. The CDR3 region has the DNA TGCGCCAGGAGACACATGGGCGGGAACGAGCAGTACTTC. J is TRBJ2-5 and V is TRBV10-2; tentatively, D is TRBD2 (6 bases). The better agreement between TRBJ2-7 and the DNA end casts doubt on the J call. CDR1 and CDR2 from the germline V gene are WSHSY and SAAADI. This CDR3 comprises 13 residues.

The chain joins TRBV9 to TRBJ2-7; 13 bases are shared with TRBD2. Germline CDR1 reads SGDLS; CDR2 reads YYNGEE. Losses at the gene ends were 4 bases for V and 2 bases for J; bases not matched to a gene: 9. This CDR3 region has 17 residues. In DNA, the CDR3 is TGTGCCAGCAGCCCCCGGACTAGCGGGGGTTTTACCTACGAGCAGTACTTC. Encoded protein: CASSPRTSGGFTYEQYF.

The chain recombines TRBV20-1 with TRBJ1-1; D may be TRBD1 (6 bases). The CDR3 runs 17 residues. The V and J ends lost 0 bases and 3 bases respectively, with 20 bases between them. Germline CDR1 is DFQATT and CDR2 is SNEGSKA (reference sequence). CDR3 region: CSARDRGGSGGDTEAFF. CDR3 nucleotides: TGCAGTGCTAGAGATAGGGGGGGTTCCGGAGGGGACACTGAAGCTTTCTTT.

The V and J genes are TRBV27 and TRBJ2-3; D tentatively reads TRBD1 or TRBD2 (5 bases each). Germline values: CDR1 MNHEY, CDR2 SMNVEV (reference sequence). The CDR3 contains 13 residues. V was shortened by 0 bases and J by 9 bases, with 10 bases between the two germline ends. Here the CDR3 reads CASSLSRETTQYF. Here the CDR3 DNA reads TGTGCCAGCAGTTTATCCAGGGAGACGACGCAGTATTTT.

This clonotype was detected only a few times. This chain links TRBV29-1 with TRBJ1-2; 8 positions agree with TRBD1. Germline loops: CDR1 SQVTM, CDR2 ANQGSEA. V was pared by 7 bases and J by 9 bases, with 16 bases of the junction left unmatched. The length of the CDR3 is 14 residues. CDR3 sequence reads: CSAAGQGGIVSYTF. For the CDR3, the DNA is TGCAGCGCCGCTGGACAGGGTGGAATTGTGAGCTACACCTTC.

The rearrangement uses TRBV29-1 and TRBJ2-5; possibly TRBD1 or TRBD2 for D (5 bases each). Judging by the DNA end, TRBJ2-1 fits better; the J call may be wrong. The length of the CDR3 is 12 residues. Germline V lookup: CDR1 SQVTM, CDR2 ANQGSEA. CDR3 in DNA: TGCAGCGTTCCGGGGCACCAAGAGACCCAGTTCTTC. Translating it yields CSVPGHQETQFF.

This clonotype was seen more than once but under ten times. The genes are TRBV20-1 and TRBJ2-3; no reliable D call. This CDR3 is 14 amino acids long. The germline gives CDR1 DFQATT, CDR2 SNEGSKA (reference sequence). Trimming cost V 6 bases and J 0 bases, with 13 bases left between them. CDR3 coding DNA: TGCAGTGCCCCCACGTTCCCTAGCACAGATACGCAGTATTTT. It yields the protein CSAPTFPSTDTQYF.

The CDR3 loop is CASRGQAYNEQFF. CDR3 sequence (DNA): TGCGCCAGCAGGGGACAGGCCTACAATGAGCAGTTCTTC. The chain links TRBV5-1 to TRBJ2-1; 8 nucleotides agree with TRBD1. Germline values: CDR1 SGHRS, CDR2 YFSETQ. This CDR3 has 13 amino acids. The V segment lost 5 bases and the J segment 2 bases; nucleotides outside the gene matches: 0.

The chain is built from TRBV21-1 and TRBJ2-1. TRBV21-1 counts as a pseudogene. CDR3 length equals 15 residues. Here the CDR3 reads CASSKLGTYNNEQFF. CDR3 in DNA: TGTGCCAGCAGCAAACTGGGGACCTACAACAATGAGCAGTTCTTC.

The rearrangement uses TRBV3-1 and TRBJ2-3, with D perhaps assigned TRBD1 or TRBD2 (5 bases each). The CDR3 contains 11 residues. The germline V gene encodes CDR1 LGHDT and CDR2 YNNKEL (reference sequence). V gave up 3 bases and J gave up 11 bases, with 9 bases separating them. The CDR3, as DNA: TGTGCCAGCAGCCATTTTGGGGGGCAGTATTTT. It specifies CASSHFGGQYF.

The chain has TRBV20-1 and TRBJ1-5; D ambiguous. The CDR3 contains 13 residues. V lost 8 bases to trimming and J lost 3 bases, with 14 bases between them. Germline values: CDR1 DFQATT, CDR2 SNEGSKA (reference sequence). This CDR3 reads CSTGISINQPQHF. As DNA, the CDR3 is TGCAGTACCGGGATCTCCATCAATCAGCCCCAGCATTTT.

This clonotype was detected only once. V gene TRBV20-1 combines with J gene TRBJ2-1; no reliable D call. The CDR3 covers 11 residues. Between the trimmed V and J ends, which lost 5 bases and 12 bases, there was a span of 14 bases. The germline gives CDR1 DFQATT, CDR2 SNEGSKA (reference sequence). The CDR3 nucleotides read TGCAGTGCTCCTTACGGCCCTCGGCAGTTCTTC. Translated, it gives CSAPYGPRQFF.

The CDR3 region is CASSTDRGPADTQYF. In DNA, the CDR3 is TGTGCCAGCAGTACGGACAGGGGGCCCGCAGATACGCAGTATTTT. V usage is TRBV7-9 and J usage is TRBJ2-3; TRBD1 aligns across 11 bases. Looked up from germline, CDR1 is SEHNR and CDR2 is FQNEAQ (reference sequence). J lost 4 bases, V lost 6 bases, and 6 bases had no gene match. CDR3 length: 15 residues.

The chain carries TRBV9 and TRBJ2-3; TRBD1 matches at 11 bases. The V gene end was trimmed by 3 bases and the J gene end by 5 bases; junction bases not matched to a gene: 5. The V gene's germline CDR1 is SGDLS and CDR2 YYNGEE. CDR3 length equals 15 residues. DNA of the CDR3: TGTGCCAGCAGCGGGACAGGGGGCGCATTAGATACGCAGTATTTT. Translating gives CASSGTGGALDTQYF.

The chain uses TRBV27 and TRBJ2-3; 12 bases map to TRBD1. Per germline, CDR1 MNHEY and CDR2 SMNVEV (reference sequence). The CDR3 contains 14 residues. After removal of 6 bases from V and 7 bases from J, the junction contained 5 bases not matched to a gene. CDR3 sequence: CASRLGQGAYTQYF. The CDR3 DNA follows: TGTGCCAGCAGACTGGGACAGGGGGCTTATACGCAGTATTTT.